Shown below are 2 T cell receptor beta chains from a single sample sequenced in a study of cytomegalovirus exposure and HLA in healthy donors (dated by TCRdb to between 2016 and 2019). Library generation was performed with the immunoSEQ multiplex PCR assay. In its TCRdb copy, this immuneACCESS table keeps in-frame sequences only and misses some clones. Where compared with another copy, unresolved V genes explain less than half of these, and the others have no known cause. Across this sample there are 250,000 or so clones, with around nine tenths seen only once. Less than 3% of the sample is in the top ten clones. The sequenced sample was PBMCs. The receptors come from a young man in good health and CMV-seronegative.

This rearrangement joins TRBV4-3 to TRBJ2-1; D unclear. This CDR3 has 14 residues. Germline-derived CDR1 and CDR2 are LGHNA and YSLEER. V shed 0 bases and J shed 5 bases, with 8 bases lying between them. CDR3 loop: CASSQDDRDNEQFF. The CDR3 DNA follows: TGCGCCAGCAGCCAAGACGACCGGGACAATGAGCAGTTCTTC.

The rearrangement uses TRBV2 and TRBJ2-2; TRBD1 matches 7 bases. Germline CDR1 is SNHLY and CDR2 is FYNNEI. V trimming: 3 bases; J trimming: 6 bases; junction bases outside the gene matches: 4. This CDR3 comprises 14 residues. The CDR3 protein is CASSEGRGPGELFF. Here the CDR3 DNA reads TGTGCCAGCAGTGAGGGTAGGGGGCCCGGGGAGCTGTTTTTT.